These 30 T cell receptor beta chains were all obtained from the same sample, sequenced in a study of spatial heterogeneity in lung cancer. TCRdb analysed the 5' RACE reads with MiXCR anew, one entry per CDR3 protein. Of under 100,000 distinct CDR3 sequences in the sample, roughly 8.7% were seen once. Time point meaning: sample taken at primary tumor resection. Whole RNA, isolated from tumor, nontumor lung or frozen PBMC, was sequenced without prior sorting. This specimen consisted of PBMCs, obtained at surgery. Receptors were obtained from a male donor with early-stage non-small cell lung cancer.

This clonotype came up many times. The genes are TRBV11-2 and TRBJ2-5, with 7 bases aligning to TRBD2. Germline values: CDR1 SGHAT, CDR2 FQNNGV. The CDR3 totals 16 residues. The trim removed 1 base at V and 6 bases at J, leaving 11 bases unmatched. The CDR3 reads CASSLGWRERSKTQYF. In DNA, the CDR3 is TGTGCCAGCAGCTTAGGTTGGCGGGAGCGTTCGAAGACCCAGTACTTC. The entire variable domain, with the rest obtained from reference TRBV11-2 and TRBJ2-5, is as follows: EAGVAQSPRYKIIEKRQSVAFWCNPISGHATLYWYQQILGQGPKLLIQFQNNGVVDDSQLPKDRFSAERLKGVDSTLKIQPAKLEDSAVYLCASSLGWRERSKTQYFGPGTRLLVL.

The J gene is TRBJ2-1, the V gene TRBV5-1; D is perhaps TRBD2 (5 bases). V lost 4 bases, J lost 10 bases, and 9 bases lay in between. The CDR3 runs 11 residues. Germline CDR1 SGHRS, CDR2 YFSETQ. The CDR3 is CASSPDLEQFF. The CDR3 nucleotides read TGCGCCAGCAGCCCGGACTTAGAGCAGTTCTTC.

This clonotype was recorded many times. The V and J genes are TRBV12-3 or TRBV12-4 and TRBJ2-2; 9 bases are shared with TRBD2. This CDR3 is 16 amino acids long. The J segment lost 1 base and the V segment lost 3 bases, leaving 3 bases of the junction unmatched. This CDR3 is CASSFSSGVNTGELFF. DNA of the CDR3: TGTGCCAGCAGTTTTTCTAGCGGGGTGAACACCGGGGAGCTGTTTTTT.

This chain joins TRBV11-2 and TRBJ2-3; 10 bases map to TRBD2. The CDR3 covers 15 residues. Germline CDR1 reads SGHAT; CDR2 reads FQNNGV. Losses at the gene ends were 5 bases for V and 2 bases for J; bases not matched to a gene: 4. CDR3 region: CASSLSGRITDTQYF. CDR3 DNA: TGTGCCAGCAGCCTTAGCGGGAGGATCACAGATACGCAGTATTTT.

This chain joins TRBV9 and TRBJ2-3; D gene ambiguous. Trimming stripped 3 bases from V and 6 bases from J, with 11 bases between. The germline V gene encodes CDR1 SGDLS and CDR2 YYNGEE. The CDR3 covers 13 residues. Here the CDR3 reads CASSANGRDTQYF. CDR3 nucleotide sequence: TGTGCCAGCAGCGCCAACGGACGGGATACGCAGTATTTT.

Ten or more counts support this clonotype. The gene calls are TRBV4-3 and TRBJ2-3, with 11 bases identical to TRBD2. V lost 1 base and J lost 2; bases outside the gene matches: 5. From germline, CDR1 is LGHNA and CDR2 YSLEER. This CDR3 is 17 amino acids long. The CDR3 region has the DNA TGCGCCAGCAGCCAAGCCCCTAGCGGGGGGCTCACAGATACGCAGTATTTT. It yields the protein CASSQAPSGGLTDTQYF.

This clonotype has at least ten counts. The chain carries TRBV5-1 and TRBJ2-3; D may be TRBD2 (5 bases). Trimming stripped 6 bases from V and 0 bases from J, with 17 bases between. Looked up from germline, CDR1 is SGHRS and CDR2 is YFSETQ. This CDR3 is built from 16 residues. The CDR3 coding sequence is TGCGCCAGCAATGAGGGAGCGGCCTCTAGCACAGATACGCAGTATTTT. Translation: CASNEGAASSTDTQYF. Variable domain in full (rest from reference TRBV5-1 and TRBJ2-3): KAGVTQTPRYLIKTRGQQVTLSCSPISGHRSVSWYQQTPGQGLQFLFEYFSETQRNKGNFPGRFSGRQFSNSRSEMNVSTLELGDSALYLCASNEGAASSTDTQYFGPGTRLTVL.

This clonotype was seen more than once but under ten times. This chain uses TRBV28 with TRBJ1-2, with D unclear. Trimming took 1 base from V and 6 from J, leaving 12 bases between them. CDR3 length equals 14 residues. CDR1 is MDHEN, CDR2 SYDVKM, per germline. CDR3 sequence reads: CASSLSGPSDGYTF. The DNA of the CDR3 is TGTGCCAGCAGTTTATCTGGCCCTTCGGATGGCTACACCTTC.

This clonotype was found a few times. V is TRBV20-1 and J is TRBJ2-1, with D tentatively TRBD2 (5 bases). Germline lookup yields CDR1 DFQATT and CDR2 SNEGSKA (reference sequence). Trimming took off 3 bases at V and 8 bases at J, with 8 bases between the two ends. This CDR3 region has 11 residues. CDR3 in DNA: TGCAGTGCTAGCGGGGTTTATGAGCAGTTCTTC. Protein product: CSASGVYEQFF.

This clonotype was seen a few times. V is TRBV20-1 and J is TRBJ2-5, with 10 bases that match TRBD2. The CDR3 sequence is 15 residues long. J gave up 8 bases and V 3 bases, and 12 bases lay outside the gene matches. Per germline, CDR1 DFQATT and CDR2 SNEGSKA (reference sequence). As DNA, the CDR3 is TGCAGTGCTAGGGTGCGGACTAGCGGTGTTCGCACCCAGTACTTC. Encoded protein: CSARVRTSGVRTQYF.

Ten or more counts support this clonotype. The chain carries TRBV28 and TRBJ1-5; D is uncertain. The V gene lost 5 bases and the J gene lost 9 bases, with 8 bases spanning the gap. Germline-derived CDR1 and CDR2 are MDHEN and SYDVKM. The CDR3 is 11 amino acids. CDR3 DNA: TGTGCCAGCAGTACCGTTTGGCCCCAGCATTTT. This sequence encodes CASSTVWPQHF.

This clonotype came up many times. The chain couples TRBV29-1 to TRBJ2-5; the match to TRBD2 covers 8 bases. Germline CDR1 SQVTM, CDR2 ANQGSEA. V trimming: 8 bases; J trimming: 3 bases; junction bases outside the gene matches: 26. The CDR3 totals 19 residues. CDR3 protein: CSSARPVYLSGVSEETQYF. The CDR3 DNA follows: TGCAGCTCTGCGAGGCCAGTCTACCTTAGCGGGGTATCCGAAGAGACCCAGTACTTC.

CDR3 in amino acids: CASSLGGSDQPQHF. CDR3 nucleotide sequence: TGCGCCAGCAGCTTGGGAGGGTCCGATCAGCCCCAGCATTTT. V usage is TRBV5-1 and J usage is TRBJ1-5; D unresolved. Germline loops: CDR1 SGHRS, CDR2 YFSETQ. CDR3 length equals 14 residues. The V end lost 0 bases, the J end lost 5 bases, and 9 bases lay between the germline ends.

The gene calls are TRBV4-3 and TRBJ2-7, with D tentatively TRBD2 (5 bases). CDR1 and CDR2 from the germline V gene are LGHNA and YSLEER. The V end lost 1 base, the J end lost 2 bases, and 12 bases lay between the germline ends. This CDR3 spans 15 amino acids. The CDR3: CASSQGRGPTYEQYF. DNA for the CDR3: TGCGCCAGCAGCCAAGGTCGAGGGCCGACCTACGAGCAGTACTTC.

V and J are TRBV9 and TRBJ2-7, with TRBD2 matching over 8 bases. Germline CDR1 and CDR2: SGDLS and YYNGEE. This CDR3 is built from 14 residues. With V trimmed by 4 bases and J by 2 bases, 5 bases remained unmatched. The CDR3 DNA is TGTGCCAGCAGCCCTATAGCGGGGACCTACGAGCAGTACTTC. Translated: CASSPIAGTYEQYF.

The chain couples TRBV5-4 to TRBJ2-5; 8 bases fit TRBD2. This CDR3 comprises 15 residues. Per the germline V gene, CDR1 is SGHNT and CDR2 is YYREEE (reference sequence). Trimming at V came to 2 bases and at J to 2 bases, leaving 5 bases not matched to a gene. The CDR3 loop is CASSFRLASQETQYF. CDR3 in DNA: TGTGCCAGCAGCTTTAGACTAGCGTCTCAAGAGACCCAGTACTTC. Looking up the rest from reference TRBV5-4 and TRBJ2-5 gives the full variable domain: ETGVTQSPTHLIKTRGQQVTLRCSSQSGHNTVSWYQQALGQGPQFIFQYYREEENGRGNFPPRFSGLQFPNYSSELNVNALELDDSALYLCASSFRLASQETQYFGPGTRLLVL.

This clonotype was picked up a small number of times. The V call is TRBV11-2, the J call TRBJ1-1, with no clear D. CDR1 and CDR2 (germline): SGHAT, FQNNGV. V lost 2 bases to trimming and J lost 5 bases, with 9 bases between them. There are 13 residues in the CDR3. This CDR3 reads CASSLRSGTEAFF. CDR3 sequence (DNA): TGTGCCAGCAGCTTAAGGTCCGGAACTGAAGCTTTCTTT.

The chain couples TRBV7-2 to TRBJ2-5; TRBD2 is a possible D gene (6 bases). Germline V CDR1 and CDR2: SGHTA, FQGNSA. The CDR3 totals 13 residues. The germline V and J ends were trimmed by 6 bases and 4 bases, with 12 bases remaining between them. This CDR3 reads CASSSQRAETQYF. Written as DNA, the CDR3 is TGTGCCAGCAGTTCCCAGCGGGCAGAGACCCAGTACTTC.

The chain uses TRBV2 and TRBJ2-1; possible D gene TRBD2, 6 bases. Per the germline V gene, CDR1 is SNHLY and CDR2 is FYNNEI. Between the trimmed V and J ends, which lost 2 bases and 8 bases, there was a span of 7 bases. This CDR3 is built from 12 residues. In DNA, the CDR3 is TGTGCCAGCAGTGAAAGGAGGGATGAGCAGTTCTTC. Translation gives CASSERRDEQFF.

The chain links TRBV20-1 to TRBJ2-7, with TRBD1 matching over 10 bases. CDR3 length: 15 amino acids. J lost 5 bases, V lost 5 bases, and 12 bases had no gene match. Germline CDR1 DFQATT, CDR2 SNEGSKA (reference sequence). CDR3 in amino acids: CSAWKPGQGIHEQYF. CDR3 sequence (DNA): TGCAGTGCTTGGAAACCGGGACAGGGGATCCACGAGCAGTACTTC.

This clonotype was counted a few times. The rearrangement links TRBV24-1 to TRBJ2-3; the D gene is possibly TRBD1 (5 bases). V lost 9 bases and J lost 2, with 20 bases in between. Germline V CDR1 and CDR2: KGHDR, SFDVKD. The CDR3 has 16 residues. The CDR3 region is CATPRDRPQFTDTQYF. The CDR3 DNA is TGTGCCACCCCACGCGACAGACCTCAATTCACAGATACGCAGTATTTT.

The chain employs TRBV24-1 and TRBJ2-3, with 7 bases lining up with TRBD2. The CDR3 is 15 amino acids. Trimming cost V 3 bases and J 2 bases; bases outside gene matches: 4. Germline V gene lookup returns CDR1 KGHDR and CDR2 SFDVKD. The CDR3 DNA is TGTGCCACCAGTGATCAAGCGGGACCCACAGATACGCAGTATTTT. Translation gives CATSDQAGPTDTQYF.

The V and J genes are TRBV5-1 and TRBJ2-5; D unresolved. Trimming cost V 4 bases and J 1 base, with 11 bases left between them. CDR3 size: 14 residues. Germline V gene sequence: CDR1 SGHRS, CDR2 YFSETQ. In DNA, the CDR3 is TGCGCCAGCAGCGTTCAAACGGGCCAAGAGACCCAGTACTTC. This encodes CASSVQTGQETQYF.

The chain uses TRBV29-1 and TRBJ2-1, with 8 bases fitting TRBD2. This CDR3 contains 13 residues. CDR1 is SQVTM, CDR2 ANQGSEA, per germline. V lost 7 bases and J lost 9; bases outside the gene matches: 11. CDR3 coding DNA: TGCAGCGCGGGGACTAGTCCCGGGCGTGAGCAGTTCTTC. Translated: CSAGTSPGREQFF.

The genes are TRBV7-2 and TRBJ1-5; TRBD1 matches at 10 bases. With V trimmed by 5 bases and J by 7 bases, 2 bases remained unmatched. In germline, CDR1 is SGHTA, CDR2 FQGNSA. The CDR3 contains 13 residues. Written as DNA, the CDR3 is TGTGCCAGCAGCGGGACAGGGGTGCAGCCCCAGCATTTT. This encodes CASSGTGVQPQHF.

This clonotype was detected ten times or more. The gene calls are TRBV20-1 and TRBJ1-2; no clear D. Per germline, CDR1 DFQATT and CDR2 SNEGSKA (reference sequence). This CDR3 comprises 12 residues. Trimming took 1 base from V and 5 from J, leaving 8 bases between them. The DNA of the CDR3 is TGCAGTGCTAGAGGTGACAAATATGGCTACACCTTC. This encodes CSARGDKYGYTF.

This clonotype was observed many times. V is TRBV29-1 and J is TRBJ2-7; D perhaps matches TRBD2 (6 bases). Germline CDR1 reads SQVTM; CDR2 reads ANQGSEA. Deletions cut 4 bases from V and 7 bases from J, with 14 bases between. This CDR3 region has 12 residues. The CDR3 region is CSVAGVEREQYF. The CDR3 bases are TGCAGCGTTGCGGGGGTTGAGAGGGAGCAGTACTTC.

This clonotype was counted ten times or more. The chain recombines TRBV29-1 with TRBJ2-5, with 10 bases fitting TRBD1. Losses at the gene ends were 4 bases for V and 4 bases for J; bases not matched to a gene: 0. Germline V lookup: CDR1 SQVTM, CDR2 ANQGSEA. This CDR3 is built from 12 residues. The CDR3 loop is CSVGQGAETQYF. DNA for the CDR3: TGCAGCGTTGGACAGGGGGCAGAGACCCAGTACTTC.

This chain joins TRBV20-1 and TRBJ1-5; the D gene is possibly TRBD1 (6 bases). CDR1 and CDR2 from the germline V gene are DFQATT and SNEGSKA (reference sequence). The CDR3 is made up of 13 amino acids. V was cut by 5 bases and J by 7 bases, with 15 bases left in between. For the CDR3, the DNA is TGCAGTGCTCTTAGGGACATCGGGCAGCCCCAGCATTTT. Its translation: CSALRDIGQPQHF.

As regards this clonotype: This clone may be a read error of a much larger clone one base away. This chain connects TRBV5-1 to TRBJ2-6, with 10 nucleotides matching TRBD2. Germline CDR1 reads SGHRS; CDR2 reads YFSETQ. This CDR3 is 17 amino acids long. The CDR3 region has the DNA TGCGCCAGCAGCTTGTATCTAGCGGGGGCTGGGGCCAACGTCCCGACTTTC. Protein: CASSLYLAGAGANVPTF.